This TCR beta chain stems from a study of CD8 T cells in ankylosing spondylitis. Overall study findings and caveats: As for the disease-linked clones, they showed a CD8+ phenotype and occurred at relatively low frequencies in peripheral blood.

Quantitative barcoded 5'-RACE was used to prepare TCR beta libraries. From the 5' RACE reads, TCRdb called clonotypes with MiXCR, one entry per CDR3 protein. The repertoire holds more than 30,000 distinct CDR3 sequences, around an eighth seen once, with roughly 30% in the top ten. Remarks on this clonotype: Its target is not known.

The sample was synovial fluid, either unsorted or a sorted T cell fraction (not recorded which). The receptor was isolated from a male donor with ankylosing spondylitis.

CDR3 protein: CASSLSGVGGLRYNEQFF. CDR3 DNA: TGTGCCAGCAGTTTATCAGGGGTTGGCGGGTTGCGCTACAATGAGCAGTTCTTC. The rearrangement uses TRBV27 and TRBJ2-1, with D possibly being TRBD1 or TRBD2 (5 bases each). The germline gives CDR1 MNHEY, CDR2 SMNVEV (reference sequence). V was trimmed by 0 bases and J by 3 bases, leaving 18 bases between them. The CDR3 totals 18 residues.